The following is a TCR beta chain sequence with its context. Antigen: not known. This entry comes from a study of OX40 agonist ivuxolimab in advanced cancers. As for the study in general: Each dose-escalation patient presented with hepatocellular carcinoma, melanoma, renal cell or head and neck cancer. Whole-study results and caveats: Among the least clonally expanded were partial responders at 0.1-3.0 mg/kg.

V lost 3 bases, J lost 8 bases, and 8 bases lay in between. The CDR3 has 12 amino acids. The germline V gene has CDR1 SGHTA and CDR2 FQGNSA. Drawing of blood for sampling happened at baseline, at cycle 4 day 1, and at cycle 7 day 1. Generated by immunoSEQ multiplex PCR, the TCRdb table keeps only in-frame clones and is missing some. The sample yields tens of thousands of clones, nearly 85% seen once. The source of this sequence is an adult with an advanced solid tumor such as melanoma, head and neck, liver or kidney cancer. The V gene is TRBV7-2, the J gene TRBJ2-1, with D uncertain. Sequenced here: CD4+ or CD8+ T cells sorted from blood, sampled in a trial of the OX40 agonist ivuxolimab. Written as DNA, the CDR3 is TGTGCCAGCAGCTTTTCGTTCGATGAGCAGTTCTTC. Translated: CASSFSFDEQFF. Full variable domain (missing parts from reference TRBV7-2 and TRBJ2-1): GAGVSQSPSNKVTEKGKDVELRCDPISGHTALYWYRQSLGQGLEFLIYFQGNSAPDKSGLPSDRFSAERTGGSVSTLTIQRTQQEDSAVYLCASSFSFDEQFFGPGTRLTVL.